This paragraph covers one T cell receptor beta chain sequence. The germline gives CDR1 LNHDA, CDR2 SQIVND (reference sequence). Trimming took 1 base from V and 2 from J, leaving 11 bases between them. The CDR3 spans 15 residues. The data originate from a study of blood T cell repertoires in COVID-19. Study as a whole: T cells, B-cell-depleted T cells, or PBMCs supplied cDNA or gDNA.

Enrolment of Seattle patients took place during active infection, and they were followed longitudinally. Authors' processing steps: Estimated nucleated cell counts came from reference gene primer amplification. Assay used: immunoSEQ multiplex PCR; TCRdb lists only in-frame clones, some missing. That table is the source of V, J and clone size, and D and trimming were worked out from the DNA. The sample lists 170,000 or so clones, about 88% occurring once. This clonotype was sampled from a man aged 60 to 75 with COVID-19, enrolled during active disease. The sequencing input was peripheral blood. This chain joins TRBV19 and TRBJ1-1, with a weak D call TRBD1 (5 bases). The DNA of the CDR3 is TGTGCCAGTAGTATAGCTCCAGGGCTAAACACTGAAGCTTTCTTT. It encodes CASSIAPGLNTEAFF.